The text below deals with one T cell receptor (beta chain). Methods used by the authors: Counts of nucleated cells, estimated from reference gene primer amplification, were obtained. Here immunoSEQ multiplex PCR was the method, and the copy in TCRdb shows in-frame clones only, minus some. V and J calls and clone size are as listed in that table; D and trimming were resolved from the DNA. The profile shows 120,000 or so clones, 70% to 90% of them singletons. The sample originates from a study of blood T cell repertoires in COVID-19. Study-wide context: COVID-19 samples from acute and convalescent phases originated in the United States, Italy and Spain. Sample material is recorded as cDNA or gDNA derived from T cells, B-cell-depleted T cells, or PBMCs.

CDR3 length equals 15 residues. Trimming removed 4 bases from V and 1 base from J, with 11 bases in between. Germline V gene sequence: CDR1 SGHTA, CDR2 FQGNSA. The sample consisted of peripheral blood. This chain links TRBV7-2 with TRBJ1-3; a weak D match, TRBD1 (6 bases). The receptor comes from a human donor in a cohort sampled during active COVID-19. The CDR3 spells CASSSRTASGNTIYF. DNA of the CDR3: TGTGCCAGCAGCTCCCGGACAGCTTCTGGAAACACCATATATTTT.